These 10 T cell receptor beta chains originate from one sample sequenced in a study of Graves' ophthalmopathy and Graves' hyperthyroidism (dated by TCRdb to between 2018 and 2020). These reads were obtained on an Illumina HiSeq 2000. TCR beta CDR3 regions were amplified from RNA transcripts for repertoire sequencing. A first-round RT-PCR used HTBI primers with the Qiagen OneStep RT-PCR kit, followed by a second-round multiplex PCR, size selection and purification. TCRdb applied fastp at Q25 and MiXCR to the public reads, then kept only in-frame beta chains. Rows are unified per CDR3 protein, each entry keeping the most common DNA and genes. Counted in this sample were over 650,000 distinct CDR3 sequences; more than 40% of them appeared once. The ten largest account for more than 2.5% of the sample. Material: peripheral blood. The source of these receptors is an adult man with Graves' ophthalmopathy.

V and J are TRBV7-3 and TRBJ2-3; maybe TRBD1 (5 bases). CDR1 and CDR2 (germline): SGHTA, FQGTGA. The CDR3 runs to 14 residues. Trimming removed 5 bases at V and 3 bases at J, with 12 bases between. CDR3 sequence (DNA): TGTGCCAGCAGCCCCCTCTCAGGGACAGATACGCAGTATTTT. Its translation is CASSPLSGTDTQYF.

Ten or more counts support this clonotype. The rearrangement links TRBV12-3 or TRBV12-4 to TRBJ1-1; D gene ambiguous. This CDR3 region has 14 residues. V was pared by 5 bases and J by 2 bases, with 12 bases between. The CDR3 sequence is CASSNLPSNTEAFF. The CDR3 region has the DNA TGTGCCAGCAGTAACCTTCCCTCCAACACTGAAGCTTTCTTT.

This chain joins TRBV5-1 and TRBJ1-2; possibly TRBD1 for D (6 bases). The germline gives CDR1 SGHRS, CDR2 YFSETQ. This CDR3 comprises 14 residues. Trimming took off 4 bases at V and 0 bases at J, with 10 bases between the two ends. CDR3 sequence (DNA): TGCGCCAGCAGCACCACAGGGACTAACTATGGCTACACCTTC. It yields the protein CASSTTGTNYGYTF.

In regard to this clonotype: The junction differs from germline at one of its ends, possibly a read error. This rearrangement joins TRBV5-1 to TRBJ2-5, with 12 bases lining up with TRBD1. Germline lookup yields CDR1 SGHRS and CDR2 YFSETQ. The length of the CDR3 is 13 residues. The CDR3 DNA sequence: TGTGCCAGCAGCGGGACAGGGGGCGCGACCCAGTACTTC. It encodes CASSGTGGATQYF.

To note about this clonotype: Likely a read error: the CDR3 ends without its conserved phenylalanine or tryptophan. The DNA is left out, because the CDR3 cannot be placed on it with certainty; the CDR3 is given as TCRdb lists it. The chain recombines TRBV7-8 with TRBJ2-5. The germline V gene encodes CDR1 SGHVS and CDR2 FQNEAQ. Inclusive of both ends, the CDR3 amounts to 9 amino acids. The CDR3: CASSLGTAL.

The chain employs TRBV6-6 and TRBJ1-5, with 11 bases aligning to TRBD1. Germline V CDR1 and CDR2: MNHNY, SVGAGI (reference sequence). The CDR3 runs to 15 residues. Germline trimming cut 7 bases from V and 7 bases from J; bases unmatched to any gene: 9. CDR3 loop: CASTKGTGGAQPQHF. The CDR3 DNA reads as TGTGCCAGCACTAAAGGGACAGGGGGAGCACAGCCCCAGCATTTT.

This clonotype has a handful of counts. The CDR3 is CASSPRAATEAFF. In nucleotides, the CDR3 is TGCGCCAGCAGCCCTAGGGCGGCCACTGAAGCTTTCTTT. The chain carries TRBV5-1 and TRBJ1-1, with no clear D. The germline V gene has CDR1 SGHRS and CDR2 YFSETQ. Trimming shortened V by 4 bases and J by 4 bases, and 11 bases separated the two germline ends. The CDR3 runs 13 residues.

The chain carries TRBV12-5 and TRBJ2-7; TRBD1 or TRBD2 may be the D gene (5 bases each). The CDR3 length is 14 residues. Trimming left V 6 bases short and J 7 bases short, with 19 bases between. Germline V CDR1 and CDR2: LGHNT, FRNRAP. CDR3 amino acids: CASGRRGVYGEQYF. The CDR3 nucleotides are TGTGCTAGTGGACGCCGGGGCGTCTACGGGGAGCAGTACTTC.

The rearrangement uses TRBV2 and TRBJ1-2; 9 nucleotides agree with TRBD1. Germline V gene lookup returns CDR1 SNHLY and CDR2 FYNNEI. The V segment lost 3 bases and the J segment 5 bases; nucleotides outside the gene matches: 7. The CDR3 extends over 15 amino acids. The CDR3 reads CASSDYRGLAYGYTF. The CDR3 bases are TGTGCCAGCAGTGATTACAGGGGGCTGGCGTATGGCTACACCTTC. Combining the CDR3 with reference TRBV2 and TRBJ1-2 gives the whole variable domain EPEVTQTPSHQVTQMGQEVILRCVPISNHLYFYWYRQILGQKVEFLVSFYNNEISEKSEIFDDQFSVERPDGSNFTLKIRSTKLEDSAMYFCASSDYRGLAYGYTFGSGTRLTVV.

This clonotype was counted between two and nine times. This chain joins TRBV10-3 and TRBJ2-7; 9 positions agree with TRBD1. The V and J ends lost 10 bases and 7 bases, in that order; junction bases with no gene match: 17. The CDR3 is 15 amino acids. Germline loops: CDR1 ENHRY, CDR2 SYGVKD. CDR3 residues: CASSKGQGRLWEQYF. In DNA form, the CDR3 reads TGTGCCAGCAGCAAGGGACAGGGTCGACTCTGGGAGCAGTACTTC.